Included here is one TCR beta chain sequence, with context. What it binds is unknown. These data are taken from a study of identical twins. Overall study findings and caveats: A lower insertion count was a feature of abundant cord blood beta clonotypes, with no such feature in memory repertoires. Twin pairs had excess sharing that was weaker in beta out-of-frame sequences. For zero-insertion analyses, partial confounding could come from invariant MAIT and iNKT cells.

Each CDR3 protein is one row after TCRdb ran MiXCR on the 5' RACE reads. The data contain 1.5 million or so distinct CDR3 sequences, about 32% of them singletons. This CDR3 region has 15 residues. The V and J ends lost 1 base and 0 bases, in that order; junction bases with no gene match: 3. The germline CDR1 and CDR2 sequences are SGHKS and YYEKEE (reference sequence). Material for sequencing was cord blood. The origin of this receptor is a newborn girl in good health. The chain carries TRBV5-5 and TRBJ1-2; 7 nucleotides match TRBD1. CDR3 nucleotide sequence: TGTGCCAGCAGCTTGACAGGGGCCCCTAACTATGGCTACACCTTC. Translation: CASSLTGAPNYGYTF.